This TCR beta chain was documented in a study of blood T cell repertoires in COVID-19. Study-wide context: Donors in the United States, Italy and Spain gave samples during acute or convalescent COVID-19.

CDR1 and CDR2 from the germline V gene are MNHEY and SVGAGI. V dropped 5 bases and J dropped 6; count of bases not matched to a gene: 4. This CDR3 is built from 13 residues. Original analysis: Reference gene primer amplification gave nucleated cell count estimates. Repertoires were generated with immunoSEQ multiplex PCR, while TCRdb's copy carries only in-frame clones and drops some. V and J calls and clone size are given by that table; D and trimming were obtained from the DNA. The sample gives 400,000 to 550,000 clones, about 89% of which show up once; around 4.4% is in the top ten. The TCR was taken from a woman younger than 45 with acute or convalescent COVID-19. V usage is TRBV6-5 and J usage is TRBJ2-4; 7 nucleotides agree with TRBD2. Sequenced: peripheral blood. The CDR3 coding sequence is TGTGCCAGCAGTCGGGACTATTTAAACATTCAGTACTTC. Translating it yields CASSRDYLNIQYF.